This TCR beta chain is from a study of T-cell reconstitution after alpha-beta-depleted transplantation in children. A few counts support this clonotype. Preparation of the TCRbeta library was carried out with unique molecular identifiers. Using its own MiXCR run on the PCR reads, TCRdb lists one record per CDR3 protein. Among just under 350,000 distinct CDR3 sequences listed, roughly 17% were seen once. CDR3 size: 14 residues. Trimming removed 11 bases at V and 0 bases at J, with 11 bases between. Germline loops: CDR1 ENHRY, CDR2 SYGVKD. Sequences were derived from PBMCs, mostly from graft donor cells, sampled 360 days after TCRalphabeta/CD19-depleted stem cell transplant. This receptor was taken from a male patient aged 2-15 years who had a stem cell transplant for acute lymphoblastic leukemia, so the T cells may come from the graft donor. V gene TRBV10-3 combines with J gene TRBJ1-6, with D unresolved. In DNA, the CDR3 is TGTGCCGCAAGTGGGAGCTCCTATAATTCACCCCTCCACTTT. Translating it yields CAASGSSYNSPLHF.